This T cell receptor (beta chain) was found in a study of blood T cell repertoires in COVID-19. V lost 4 bases, J lost 3 bases, and 10 bases lay in between. This CDR3 has 13 residues. The data were produced by immunoSEQ multiplex PCR, yet TCRdb's version contains in-frame clones alone and is incomplete. The table lists roughly 120,000 clones, roughly four fifths of them singletons. This TCR was recovered from a man in his fifties with acute or convalescent COVID-19. The specimen was peripheral blood. The V call is TRBV12-3 or TRBV12-4, the J call TRBJ2-7; D perhaps matches TRBD1 (5 bases). The CDR3 DNA reads as TGTGCCAGCAGTTGGGGCAGGGACTACGAGCAGTACTTC. Its translation is CASSWGRDYEQYF.